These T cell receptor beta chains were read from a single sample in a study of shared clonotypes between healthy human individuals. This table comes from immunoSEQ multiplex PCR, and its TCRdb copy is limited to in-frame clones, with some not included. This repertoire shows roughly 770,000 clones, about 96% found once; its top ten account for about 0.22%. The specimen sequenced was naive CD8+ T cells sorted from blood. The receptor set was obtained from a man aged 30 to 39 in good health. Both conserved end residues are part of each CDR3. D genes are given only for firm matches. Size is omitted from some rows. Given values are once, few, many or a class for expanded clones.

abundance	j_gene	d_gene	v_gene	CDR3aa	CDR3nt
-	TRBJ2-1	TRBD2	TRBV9	CASSVEGAGYNEQFF	TGTGCCAGCAGCGTAGAGGGAGCGGGGTACAATGAGCAGTTCTTC
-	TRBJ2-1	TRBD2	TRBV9	CASSVLGTSGSISYNEQFF	TGTGCCAGCAGCGTCCTAGGGACTAGCGGGAGTATTTCCTACAATGAGCAGTTCTTC
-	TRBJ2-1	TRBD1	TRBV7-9	CASSFGTGQDEQFF	TGTGCCAGCAGCTTCGGGACAGGGCAGGATGAGCAGTTCTTC
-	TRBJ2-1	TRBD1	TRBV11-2	CASSQGQGSYNEQFF	TGTGCCAGCAGCCAAGGACAGGGGTCCTACAATGAGCAGTTCTTC
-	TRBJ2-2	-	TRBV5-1	CASSYEHTGELFF	TGCGCCAGCAGCTACGAACACACCGGGGAGCTGTTTTTT
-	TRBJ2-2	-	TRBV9	CASSVSRDANTGELFF	TGTGCCAGCAGCGTATCGCGGGATGCGAACACCGGGGAGCTGTTTTTT
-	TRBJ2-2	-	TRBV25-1	CASIRAGTEGAGELFF	TGTGCCAGCATCCGAGCCGGGACCGAGGGGGCCGGGGAGCTGTTTTTT
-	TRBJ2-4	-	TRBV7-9	CASSLIEGEAKNIQYF	TGTGCCAGCAGCTTAATTGAGGGGGAAGCCAAAAACATTCAGTACTTC
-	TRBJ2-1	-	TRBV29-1	CSVDSGREQFF	TGCAGCGTTGATTCGGGGCGCGAGCAGTTCTTC
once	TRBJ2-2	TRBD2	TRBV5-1	CASSFRAGGPSGELFF	TGCGCCAGCAGCTTCCGAGCGGGAGGGCCATCCGGGGAGCTGTTTTTT
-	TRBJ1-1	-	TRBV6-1	CASSEKGGDTEAFF	TGTGCCAGCAGTGAAAAGGGTGGGGACACTGAAGCTTTCTTT
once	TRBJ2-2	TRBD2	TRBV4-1	CASSQDAGRVTGELFF	TGCGCCAGCAGCCAAGATGCAGGGAGGGTCACCGGGGAGCTGTTTTTT
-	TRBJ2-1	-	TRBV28	CASIPAGLYNEQFF	TGTGCCAGCATACCGGCGGGCCTTTACAATGAGCAGTTCTTC
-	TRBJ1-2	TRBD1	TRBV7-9	CASSPQWTGLIPYGYTF	TGTGCCAGCAGCCCACAGTGGACAGGGTTGATTCCCTATGGCTACACCTTC
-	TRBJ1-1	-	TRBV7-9	CASSLAGIPEAFF	TGTGCCAGCAGCTTAGCAGGGATCCCAGAAGCTTTCTTT
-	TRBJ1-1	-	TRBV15	CATSSPRELEGKAFF	TGTGCCACCAGCAGCCCTAGGGAGCTAGAGGGAAAAGCTTTCTTT
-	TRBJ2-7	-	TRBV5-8	CASSLGFATYEQYF	TGTGCCAGCAGCTTGGGTTTTGCAACCTACGAGCAGTACTTC
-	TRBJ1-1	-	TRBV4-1	CASSQALWEDTEAFF	TGCGCCAGCAGCCAAGCCCTATGGGAGGACACTGAAGCTTTCTTT
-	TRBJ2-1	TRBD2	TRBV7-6	CASSLARLAGFNEQFF	TGTGCCAGCAGCTTAGCTCGGCTAGCGGGATTCAATGAGCAGTTCTTC
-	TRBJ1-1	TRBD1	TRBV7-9	CASSLATNRGTEAFF	TGTGCCAGCAGCTTAGCGACCAACAGGGGAACGGAAGCTTTCTTT
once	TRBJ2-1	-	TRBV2	CASSDQEQFF	TGTGCCAGCAGTGACCAAGAGCAGTTCTTC
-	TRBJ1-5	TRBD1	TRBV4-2	CASSQDHGTENQPQHF	TGTGCCAGCAGCCAAGACCACGGGACAGAAAATCAGCCCCAGCATTTT
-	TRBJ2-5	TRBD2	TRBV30	CAWSVAGGPSETQYF	TGTGCCTGGAGTGTAGCGGGAGGGCCCTCAGAGACCCAGTACTTC
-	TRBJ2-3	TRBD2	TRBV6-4	CASSAGTSGDTQYF	TGTGCCAGCAGCGCCGGGACTAGCGGTGATACGCAGTATTTT
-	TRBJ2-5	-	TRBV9	CASSARGPETQYF	TGTGCCAGCAGTGCAAGGGGACCGGAGACCCAGTACTTC
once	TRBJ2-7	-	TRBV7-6	CASSEWEGAYEQYF	TGTGCCAGCAGCGAGTGGGAGGGGGCCTACGAGCAGTACTTC
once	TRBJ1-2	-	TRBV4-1	CASSLGLGGGWGYTF	TGCGCCAGCAGCCTAGGTTTGGGGGGGGGCTGGGGCTACACCTTC
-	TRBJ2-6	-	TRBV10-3	CAIRNRASGANVLTF	TGTGCCATCAGGAACAGGGCTTCTGGGGCCAACGTCCTGACTTTC
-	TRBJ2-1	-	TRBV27	CASSPLGTYNEQFF	TGTGCCAGCAGTCCTTTGGGGACCTACAATGAGCAGTTCTTC
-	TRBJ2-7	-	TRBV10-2	CASSDRGEARGAQYF	TGCGCCAGCAGTGATCGAGGTGAGGCTCGGGGTGCCCAGTACTTC
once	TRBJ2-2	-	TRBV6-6	CASSYPTGELFF	TGTGCCAGCAGTTACCCGACCGGGGAGCTGTTTTTT
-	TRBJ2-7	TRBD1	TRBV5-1	CASSPEVQGASEQYF	TGCGCCAGCAGCCCGGAAGTCCAGGGGGCAAGCGAGCAGTACTTC
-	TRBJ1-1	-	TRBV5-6	CASSLGRGQNPEAFF	TGTGCCAGCAGCTTGGGCAGGGGTCAAAACCCTGAAGCTTTCTTT
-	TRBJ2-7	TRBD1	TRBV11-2	CASSRPGTGGLEQYF	TGTGCCAGCAGTCGTCCCGGGACAGGGGGTCTCGAGCAGTACTTC
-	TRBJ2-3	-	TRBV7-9	CASSLERAPDTQYF	TGTGCCAGCAGCTTAGAGAGGGCTCCAGATACGCAGTATTTT
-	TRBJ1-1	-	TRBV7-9	CASSWERTEAFF	TGTGCCAGCAGCTGGGAACGGACTGAAGCTTTCTTT
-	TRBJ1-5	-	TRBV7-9	CASSISNQPQHF	TGTGCCAGCAGCATTAGCAATCAGCCCCAGCATTTT
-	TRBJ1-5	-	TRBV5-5	CASSLGNQPQHF	TGTGCCAGCAGCTTGGGCAATCAGCCCCAGCATTTT
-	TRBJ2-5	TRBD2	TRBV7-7	CASSTGRGAQYF	TGTGCTAGCAGCACCGGGCGGGGGGCCCAGTACTTC
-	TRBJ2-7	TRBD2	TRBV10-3	CATGGIAGDSHEQYF	TGTGCCACGGGGGGGATTGCGGGAGATTCCCACGAGCAGTACTTC
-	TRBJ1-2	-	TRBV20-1	CSAGGEGYTF	TGCAGTGCCGGCGGGGAAGGCTACACCTTC
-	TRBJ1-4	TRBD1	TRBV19	CASRPTDRADEKLFF	TGTGCCAGCAGGCCCACTGACAGGGCTGATGAAAAACTGTTTTTT
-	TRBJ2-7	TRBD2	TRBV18	CASSQPGGAGYEQYF	TGTGCCAGCTCACAGCCGGGGGGGGCCGGCTACGAGCAGTACTTC
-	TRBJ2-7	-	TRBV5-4	CASSFGEGIPYEQYF	TGTGCCAGCAGCTTCGGCGAGGGCATCCCCTACGAGCAGTACTTC
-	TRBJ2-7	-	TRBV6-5	CASSYSPAGIYEQYF	TGTGCCAGCAGTTACTCGCCGGCAGGAATCTACGAGCAGTACTTC
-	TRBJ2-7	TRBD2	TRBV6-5	CASSPTSGSEQYF	TGTGCCAGCAGCCCGACTAGCGGGAGCGAGCAGTACTTC
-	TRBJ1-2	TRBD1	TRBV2	CASSEIQGDYGYTF	TGTGCCAGCAGTGAAATTCAGGGGGACTATGGCTACACCTTC